These T cell receptor beta chains were read from a single sample in a study of early T cells in non-severe SARS-CoV-2 infection. TCRdb itself ran the 5' RACE reads through MiXCR, one entry per CDR3 protein. The table lists about 110,000 distinct CDR3 sequences, around 12% of them singletons. The sample consisted of whole blood, taken at baseline. The receptors were sampled from an adult who was a healthcare worker with PCR-confirmed SARS-CoV-2 infection or an uninfected control (not recorded which). CDR3s include the opening cysteine and the closing phenylalanine or tryptophan.

13	TRBV19	TRBJ2-3	CASSIADGDTQYF
19	TRBV29-1	TRBJ2-5	CSVEDLELAGGGPQETQYF
13	TRBV29-1	TRBJ1-2	CSARTGAGYGYTF
15	TRBV20-1	TRBJ2-1	CSASRLAGPNNEQFF
14	TRBV12-2	TRBJ2-1	CASRLGQRDDEQFF
11	TRBV2	TRBJ2-3	CASTSTDTQYF
17	TRBV6-6	TRBJ2-1	CASSYNPRTGGLNEQFF
19	TRBV20-1	TRBJ2-5	CSARDSGLAGRGSRETQYF
17	TRBV12-3/TRBV12-4	TRBJ1-1	CASSPTEPQGFDTEAFF
16	TRBV7-6	TRBJ2-3	CASSLDPAGLRDTQYF
15	TRBV4-1	TRBJ1-4	CATNKIHSTNEKLFF
11	TRBV11-2	TRBJ2-3	CASSWTDTQYF
16	TRBV5-1	TRBJ2-1	CASSLGGQGTLSEQFF
15	TRBV27	TRBJ2-1	CASSPGRGRHGEQFF
15	TRBV5-1	TRBJ2-3	CASSYSGTSSDTQYF
16	TRBV7-9	TRBJ1-1	CASSLSGRRVNTEAFF
14	TRBV5-1	TRBJ2-3	CASSLNRRTDTQYF
13	TRBV9	TRBJ1-1	CASSSGQDTEAFF
14	TRBV6-5	TRBJ1-2	CASSPIQGLGGYTF